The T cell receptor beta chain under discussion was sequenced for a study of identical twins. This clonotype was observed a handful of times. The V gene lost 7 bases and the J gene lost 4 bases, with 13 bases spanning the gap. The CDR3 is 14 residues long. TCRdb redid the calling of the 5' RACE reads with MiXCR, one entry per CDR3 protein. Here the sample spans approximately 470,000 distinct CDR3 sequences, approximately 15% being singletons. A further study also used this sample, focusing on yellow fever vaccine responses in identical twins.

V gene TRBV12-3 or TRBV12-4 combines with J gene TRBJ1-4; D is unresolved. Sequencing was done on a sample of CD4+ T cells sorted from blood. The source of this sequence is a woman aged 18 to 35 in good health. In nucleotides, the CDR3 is TGTGCCAGCAATTCGGGTTTGGTTAATGAAAAACTGTTTTTT. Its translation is CASNSGLVNEKLFF.